The 17 T cell receptor beta chains in this list originate from one sample, sequenced in a study of blood T cell repertoires in COVID-19. Clones were sequenced by immunoSEQ multiplex PCR, and TCRdb holds only the in-frame ones, with some missing. The top ten hold more than 12% of the sample, which has 220,000 or so clones, 90% seen once. Sample: PBMCs or T cells enriched from blood (not recorded which). Receptors originate from a man aged 25 to 40 who had been exposed to COVID-19.

The rearrangement uses TRBV28 and TRBJ1-1, with D maybe TRBD1 (5 bases). This CDR3 has 14 amino acids. V was trimmed by 8 bases and J by 4 bases, leaving 17 bases between them. Germline V gene data show CDR1 as MDHEN and CDR2 as SYDVKM. The CDR3 loop reads CASGRQGPATEAFF. Written as DNA, the CDR3 is TGTGCCAGCGGCCGCCAGGGCCCAGCCACTGAAGCTTTCTTT.

The chain employs TRBV11-2 and TRBJ1-2; 7 nucleotides match TRBD1. Germline V gene data show CDR1 as SGHAT and CDR2 as FQNNGV. The CDR3 covers 15 residues. V dropped 2 bases and J dropped 4; count of bases not matched to a gene: 7. This CDR3 is CASSLLRGPPYGYTF. CDR3 DNA: TGTGCCAGCAGCTTATTAAGGGGGCCCCCCTATGGCTACACCTTC.

The chain uses TRBV5-1 and TRBJ1-1, with TRBD1 as a possible D gene (6 bases). V was shortened by 0 bases and J by 5 bases, with 14 bases between the two germline ends. CDR1 SGHRS and CDR2 YFSETQ come from the germline V gene. CDR3 size: 15 residues. The CDR3 nucleotides are TGCGCCAGCAGCTTGGATGGGACATCGGGGACTGAAGCTTTCTTT. Its protein is CASSLDGTSGTEAFF.

The rearrangement links TRBV7-6 to TRBJ2-1; 10 nucleotides line up with TRBD1. Germline V lookup: CDR1 SGHVS, CDR2 FNYEAQ. The CDR3 spans 15 residues. V shed 4 bases, J shed 8 bases, and the junction held 8 bases outside the gene matches. The CDR3 spells CASSSVGQGIHEQFF. The CDR3, as DNA: TGTGCCAGCAGCTCAGTGGGACAGGGGATTCATGAGCAGTTCTTC. The full variable domain, its missing parts supplied by reference TRBV7-6 and TRBJ2-1, is GAGVSQSPRYKVTKRGQDVALRCDPISGHVSLYWYRQALGQGPEFLTYFNYEAQQDKSGLPNDRFSAERPEGSISTLTIQRTEQRDSAMYRCASSSVGQGIHEQFFGPGTRLTVL.

The rearrangement joins TRBV6-1 to TRBJ1-5; D gene unclear. Looked up from germline, CDR1 is MNHNS and CDR2 is SASEGT. V was cut by 2 bases and J by 4 bases, with 6 bases left in between. CDR3 length: 13 amino acids. CDR3 residues: CASSENGNQPQHF. CDR3 DNA: TGTGCCAGCAGTGAAAACGGTAATCAGCCCCAGCATTTT.

The sample holds one count of this clone. The chain carries TRBV7-2 and TRBJ1-5; TRBD1 aligns across 7 bases. Germline CDR1 SGHTA, CDR2 FQGNSA. The CDR3 extends over 14 amino acids. The J segment lost 5 bases and the V segment lost 5 bases, leaving 6 bases of the junction unmatched. The CDR3 reads CASSRDSRDQPQHF. In DNA, the CDR3 is TGTGCCAGCAGCCGGGACAGCCGGGATCAGCCCCAGCATTTT.

The chain employs TRBV5-1 and TRBJ1-1; 7 nucleotides agree with TRBD1. This CDR3 has 13 amino acids. The germline gives CDR1 SGHRS, CDR2 YFSETQ. The J segment lost 5 bases and the V segment lost 3 bases, leaving 4 bases of the junction unmatched. CDR3 coding DNA: TGCGCCAGCAGCTGGCAGGGGGATACTGAAGCTTTCTTT. Residues: CASSWQGDTEAFF.

This rearrangement joins TRBV6-1 to TRBJ1-6; D not resolved. Germline CDR1 and CDR2: MNHNS and SASEGT. The CDR3 runs 15 residues. Between the trimmed V and J ends, which lost 0 bases and 0 bases, there was a span of 3 bases. In nucleotides, the CDR3 is TGTGCCAGCAGTGAAGCTAGCTCCTATAATTCACCCCTCCACTTT. Amino acids: CASSEASSYNSPLHF.

V is TRBV5-1 and J is TRBJ1-2; D not resolved. V shed 4 bases and J shed 2 bases, with 12 bases lying between them. Germline loops: CDR1 SGHRS, CDR2 YFSETQ. The CDR3 is 14 residues long. In nucleotides, the CDR3 is TGCGCCAGCAGCAGTGAAAGCGGAAACTATGGCTACACCTTC. It translates to CASSSESGNYGYTF.

The V call is TRBV11-2, the J call TRBJ1-4, with D uncertain. Per the germline V gene, CDR1 is SGHAT and CDR2 is FQNNGV. The CDR3 loop spans 18 amino acids. V lost 4 bases, J lost 4 bases, and 22 bases lay in between. CDR3 sequence (DNA): TGTGCCAGCAGCTCAGTACGCCGCGGGGAGTTGGGTAATGAAAAACTGTTTTTT. Protein sequence: CASSSVRRGELGNEKLFF.

The chain couples TRBV7-2 to TRBJ2-3, with TRBD2 matching 9 bases. V shed 1 base and J 3 bases; nucleotides not matched to a gene: 11. This CDR3 is 18 amino acids long. In germline, CDR1 is SGHTA, CDR2 FQGNSA. DNA for the CDR3: TGTGCCAGCAGCTTAGTCGGGATAGCGGGGGTTCAAACAGATACGCAGTATTTT. Translated: CASSLVGIAGVQTDTQYF.

V gene TRBV6-5 combines with J gene TRBJ2-1; 7 bases are shared with TRBD2. The CDR3 consists of 11 residues. J lost 8 bases, V lost 5 bases, and 0 bases had no gene match. Germline V CDR1 and CDR2: MNHEY, SVGAGI. The CDR3 DNA reads as TGTGCCAGCAGTCTAGCGGATGAGCAGTTCTTC. Amino acid sequence: CASSLADEQFF.

V is TRBV6-2 or TRBV6-3 and J is TRBJ2-1; D gene uncertain. V was trimmed by 0 bases and J by 3 bases, leaving 6 bases between them. CDR3 length: 14 residues. Germline assignment: CDR1 MNHEY and CDR2 SVGEGT. The CDR3 DNA is TGTGCCAGCAGTTACTCCCCGGGCTACAATGAGCAGTTCTTC. As protein: CASSYSPGYNEQFF.

This clone has just a few counts. V and J are TRBV5-1 and TRBJ2-7; a weak D match, TRBD2 (5 bases). Germline loops: CDR1 SGHRS, CDR2 YFSETQ. Trimming shortened V by 4 bases and J by 2 bases, and 13 bases separated the two germline ends. CDR3 length equals 14 residues. CDR3 residues: CASSLTASTYEQYF. DNA of the CDR3: TGCGCCAGCAGCCTTACGGCTAGCACCTACGAGCAGTACTTC.

The genes are TRBV21-1 and TRBJ1-6. TRBV21-1 is listed as a pseudogene. The CDR3 loop spans 18 amino acids. The CDR3 nucleotides read TGTGCCAGCAGCAAAAGCCCTGCGGGGGCCAGGGATAATTCACCCCTCCACTTT. Its protein is CASSKSPAGARDNSPLHF.

The chain employs TRBV7-9 and TRBJ2-7; TRBD1 matches 10 bases. Germline V gene data show CDR1 as SEHNR and CDR2 as FQNEAQ (reference sequence). V was clipped by 5 bases and J by 2 bases; unmatched bases: 9. The CDR3 is 16 amino acids. As DNA, the CDR3 is TGTGCCAGCAGCGGCCGGACAGGGGGAGTAACCTACGAGCAGTACTTC. Its protein product is CASSGRTGGVTYEQYF.

V usage is TRBV6-5 and J usage is TRBJ1-5; a possible D gene is TRBD1 (5 bases). The CDR3 runs to 14 residues. Trimming cost V 3 bases and J 6 bases, with 12 bases left between them. CDR1 and CDR2 from the germline V gene are MNHEY and SVGAGI. The CDR3 sequence: CASSYSRAGQPQHF. The DNA for the CDR3 is TGTGCCAGCAGTTATTCCAGGGCCGGTCAGCCCCAGCATTTT.